This T cell receptor beta chain originates from a study of blood T cell repertoires in COVID-19. Whole-study context: In each case, the material was cDNA or gDNA derived from T cells, B-cell-depleted T cells, or PBMCs.

Sequenced by immunoSEQ multiplex PCR; TCRdb stores in-frame clones only, minus some. The sample shows 200,000 to 250,000 clones, more than 70% of them seen only once. The TCR was taken from an elderly woman with acute or convalescent COVID-19. What was sequenced was peripheral blood.

Here the CDR3 reads CAWSSWGGGTEAFF. The CDR3 DNA reads as TGTGCCTGGAGTAGTTGGGGAGGGGGCACTGAAGCTTTCTTT. J is TRBJ1-1 and V is TRBV30, with D possibly matching TRBD1 (6 bases). The CDR3 totals 14 residues. The V end lost 2 bases, the J end lost 4 bases, and 14 bases lay between the germline ends. The germline V gene encodes CDR1 GTSNPN and CDR2 SVGIG (reference sequence). Full variable domain (rest looked up from reference TRBV30 and TRBJ1-1): SQTIHQWPATLVQPVGSPLSLECTVEGTSNPNLYWYRQAAGRGLQLLFYSVGIGQISSEVPQNLSASRPQDRQFILSSKKLLLSDSGFYLCAWSSWGGGTEAFFGQGTRLTVV.